This T cell receptor beta chain was observed in a study of response to subunit inactivated influenza vaccine. Study-wide results and caveats: The authors suggested that every seasonal influenza vaccination recruits few new T cells.

Trimming took 2 bases from V and 4 from J; bases not matched to a gene: 6. CDR3 length equals 14 residues. Germline loops: CDR1 DFQATT, CDR2 SNEGSKA (reference sequence). One entry per CDR3 protein results from TCRdb running MiXCR on the RT-PCR reads. In the table there are around 250,000 distinct CDR3 sequences, about 12% of which are singletons. This clonotype occurred a few times. What it binds is not known. The source of this sequence is a middle-aged man who received an inactivated influenza vaccine. This chain links TRBV20-1 with TRBJ1-2, with 8 bases that match TRBD1. The specimen was non-naive T cells sorted from PBMCs, collected 14 to 15 days before vaccination. The CDR3 region is CSARNPGQAYGYTF. The CDR3 DNA reads TGCAGTGCTAGAAATCCGGGACAGGCCTATGGCTACACCTTC.